The 30 T cell receptor beta chains presented below share a single source sample, sequenced in a study of chemoradiotherapy in HPV16-positive cancers. Measured with immunoSEQ multiplex PCR; TCRdb has only the in-frame clones, and not every one. The sample has fewer than 70,000 clones, about 88% seen once. Sample: blood, taken from a patient who underwent chemoradiotherapy. These receptors were obtained from a human donor with HPV-associated anogenital cancer.

The J gene is TRBJ2-3, the V gene TRBV7-9; D not certain. The CDR3 is 10 residues long. Trimming removed 9 bases at V and 6 bases at J, with 7 bases between. Per germline, CDR1 SEHNR and CDR2 FQNEAQ (reference sequence). CDR3 sequence: CASSGDTQYF. The CDR3 bases are TGTGCCAGTTCCGGGGATACGCAGTATTTT.

This rearrangement joins TRBV2 to TRBJ2-7, with D hard to call. Germline V lookup: CDR1 SNHLY, CDR2 FYNNEI. Trimming left V 6 bases short and J 3 bases short, with 12 bases between. This CDR3 spans 13 amino acids. Written as DNA, the CDR3 is TGTGCCAGCAGGAGGTCCTATATCTACGAGCAGTACTTC. Translated: CASRRSYIYEQYF.

V and J are TRBV9 and TRBJ2-6; D is undetermined. Trimming took 0 bases from V and 2 from J, leaving 0 bases between them. CDR1 and CDR2 from the germline V gene are SGDLS and YYNGEE. This CDR3 spans 13 amino acids. CDR3 sequence (DNA): TGTGCCAGCAGCGTAGCTGGGGCCAACGTCCTGACTTTC. This codes for CASSVAGANVLTF.

The chain is built from TRBV6-5 and TRBJ1-5; 9 positions agree with TRBD1. Germline V gene lookup returns CDR1 MNHEY and CDR2 SVGAGI. The junction had 4 bases not matched to a gene; V was cut back by 4 bases and J by 3 bases. The CDR3 has 15 amino acids. CDR3 in DNA: TGTGCCAGCAGTTCCAGACAGGGGGTCAATCAGCCCCAGCATTTT. It yields the protein CASSSRQGVNQPQHF.

In its sample, this clone was seen a few times. The chain carries TRBV6-5 and TRBJ1-3; 9 bases are a match to TRBD1. Germline CDR1 is MNHEY and CDR2 is SVGAGI. There are 15 residues in the CDR3. The J segment lost 3 bases and the V segment lost 6 bases, leaving 6 bases of the junction unmatched. Written as DNA, the CDR3 is TGTGCCAGCAGCCCGGGGACAGGGAGTGGAAACACCATATATTTT. Its protein is CASSPGTGSGNTIYF.

The chain joins TRBV4-3 to TRBJ2-7, with TRBD2 matching over 13 bases. J gave up 2 bases and V 6 bases, and 7 bases lay outside the gene matches. The germline CDR1 and CDR2 sequences are LGHNA and YSLEER. The CDR3 sequence is 16 residues long. CDR3 nucleotide sequence: TGCGCCAGCAGTCAATCCGGGACTAGCGGGACCTACGAGCAGTACTTC. It codes for CASSQSGTSGTYEQYF.

The chain carries TRBV9 and TRBJ2-2; D not resolved. The germline V and J ends were trimmed by 0 bases and 5 bases, with 5 bases remaining between them. The CDR3 consists of 13 residues. From germline, CDR1 is SGDLS and CDR2 YYNGEE. The CDR3 loop reads CASSVAETGELFF. In DNA form, the CDR3 reads TGTGCCAGCAGCGTAGCAGAGACCGGGGAGCTGTTTTTT.

This clone was seen a single time. The chain couples TRBV29-1 to TRBJ2-1, with D hard to call. V was trimmed by 6 bases and J by 2 bases, leaving 17 bases between them. Germline CDR1 reads SQVTM; CDR2 reads ANQGSEA. The CDR3 consists of 15 residues. This CDR3 is CSVIKSPQAYNEQFF. DNA of the CDR3: TGCAGCGTGATCAAGTCACCCCAGGCCTACAATGAGCAGTTCTTC.

The J gene is TRBJ2-5, the V gene TRBV4-3; D ambiguous. Trimming shortened V by 3 bases and J by 2 bases, and 10 bases separated the two germline ends. Per germline, CDR1 LGHNA and CDR2 YSLEER. The CDR3 has 14 amino acids. In DNA form, the CDR3 reads TGCGCCAGCAGCCACCAACCTGGACAAGAGACCCAGTACTTC. It encodes CASSHQPGQETQYF.

The gene calls are TRBV2 and TRBJ2-1; TRBD2 agrees at 8 bases. Germline values: CDR1 SNHLY, CDR2 FYNNEI. This CDR3 has 15 residues. V was clipped by 8 bases and J by 7 bases; unmatched bases: 13. The DNA for the CDR3 is TGTGCCAGCGGGCTTCCGGGACTAGGGAAGAATGAGCAGTTCTTC. It codes for CASGLPGLGKNEQFF.

This rearrangement joins TRBV6-5 to TRBJ1-2, with 9 bases that match TRBD1. CDR1 is MNHEY, CDR2 SVGAGI, per germline. Unmatched junction bases numbered 6, after V lost 6 bases and J lost 4 bases. The CDR3 is 14 amino acids. DNA of the CDR3: TGTGCCAGCAGCCGGGGACAGGGCAGCTATGGCTACACCTTC. Translating it yields CASSRGQGSYGYTF.

The rearrangement joins TRBV29-1 to TRBJ1-4; TRBD1 aligns across 9 bases. With V trimmed by 5 bases and J by 6 bases, 10 bases remained unmatched. This CDR3 contains 15 residues. In germline, CDR1 is SQVTM, CDR2 ANQGSEA. CDR3 in DNA: TGCAGCGTTACGTACGGACAGGGGAGAGATGAAAAACTGTTTTTT. Protein: CSVTYGQGRDEKLFF.

This chain connects TRBV7-2 to TRBJ2-5; 7 positions agree with TRBD1. Trimming removed 3 bases from V and 5 bases from J; junction bases left unmatched: 3. Germline loops: CDR1 SGHTA, CDR2 FQGNSA. The CDR3 sequence is 13 residues long. The CDR3 nucleotides read TGTGCCAGCAGCTTGGGACAGAGGGAGACCCAGTACTTC. Amino acid sequence: CASSLGQRETQYF.

This rearrangement joins TRBV19 to TRBJ1-6; D remains ambiguous. CDR3 length: 14 amino acids. The V end lost 1 base, the J end lost 8 bases, and 9 bases lay between the germline ends. The germline CDR1 and CDR2 sequences are LNHDA and SQIVND (reference sequence). This CDR3 is CASSIAHEDSPLHF. CDR3 sequence (DNA): TGTGCCAGTAGTATAGCCCACGAGGATTCACCCCTCCACTTT.

The V gene is TRBV9, the J gene TRBJ1-1; D might be TRBD1 (6 bases). Germline V CDR1 and CDR2: SGDLS, YYNGEE. This CDR3 comprises 13 residues. Trimming left V 3 bases short and J 8 bases short, with 14 bases between. CDR3 sequence: CASSEGVGGEAFF. The CDR3 DNA reads TGTGCCAGCAGCGAGGGGGTTGGAGGGGAAGCTTTCTTT.

The V gene is TRBV4-3, the J gene TRBJ2-7, with TRBD2 identical over 8 bases. J was trimmed by 6 bases and V by 1 base; bases with no gene match: 8. Germline V gene sequence: CDR1 LGHNA, CDR2 YSLEER. The CDR3 consists of 15 residues. The CDR3: CASSQGPGLVGEQYF. The CDR3 bases are TGCGCCAGCAGCCAAGGCCCGGGACTAGTTGGCGAGCAGTACTTC.

The chain uses TRBV30 and TRBJ1-2; tentatively, D is TRBD1 (6 bases). In germline, CDR1 is GTSNPN, CDR2 SVGIG (reference sequence). V lost 0 bases, J lost 4 bases, and 21 bases lay in between. This CDR3 has 17 residues. The CDR3: CAWSVRRVTGTSYGYTF. CDR3 nucleotide sequence: TGTGCCTGGAGTGTAAGGAGGGTTACAGGGACCTCCTATGGCTACACCTTC. The whole variable domain, remainder taken from reference TRBV30 and TRBJ1-2, is SQTIHQWPATLVQPVGSPLSLECTVEGTSNPNLYWYRQAAGRGLQLLFYSVGIGQISSEVPQNLSASRPQDRQFILSSKKLLLSDSGFYLCAWSVRRVTGTSYGYTFGSGTRLTVV.

J is TRBJ2-4 and V is TRBV5-4; no firm D call. Germline V gives CDR1 SGHNT, CDR2 YYREEE (reference sequence). V shed 0 bases and J shed 0 bases, with 16 bases lying between them. The CDR3 is 18 amino acids. In DNA form, the CDR3 reads TGTGCCAGCAGCTTGGAGTTCCGCGGCGGCTTAGCCAAAAACATTCAGTACTTC. Translation gives CASSLEFRGGLAKNIQYF. Looking up the rest from reference TRBV5-4 and TRBJ2-4 gives the full variable domain: ETGVTQSPTHLIKTRGQQVTLRCSSQSGHNTVSWYQQALGQGPQFIFQYYREEENGRGNFPPRFSGLQFPNYSSELNVNALELDDSALYLCASSLEFRGGLAKNIQYFGAGTRLSVL.

V and J are TRBV19 and TRBJ1-3, with D hard to call. Germline values: CDR1 LNHDA, CDR2 SQIVND (reference sequence). The V end was cut by 4 bases, the J end by 3 bases, with 7 bases between. The CDR3 consists of 13 residues. The CDR3 reads CASSTARGNTIYF. As DNA, the CDR3 is TGTGCCAGTAGTACAGCCCGTGGAAACACCATATATTTT.

The rearrangement uses TRBV7-2 and TRBJ2-5; no firm D call. Germline-derived CDR1 and CDR2 are SGHTA and FQGNSA. Trimming left V 2 bases short and J 4 bases short, with 8 bases between. This CDR3 contains 13 residues. This CDR3 reads CASSLPDGETQYF. CDR3 sequence (DNA): TGTGCCAGCAGCTTACCGGACGGAGAGACCCAGTACTTC.

This chain uses TRBV9 with TRBJ2-5; D tentatively reads TRBD1 or TRBD2 (6 bases each). The V gene lost 4 bases and the J gene lost 11 bases, with 21 bases spanning the gap. Germline V gene lookup returns CDR1 SGDLS and CDR2 YYNGEE. The CDR3 is made up of 14 amino acids. CDR3 in DNA: TGTGCCAGCAGCCCCCGGACAGTTCCGGGGGAGCAGTACTTC. Amino acid sequence: CASSPRTVPGEQYF.

The chain joins TRBV7-6 to TRBJ2-3; tentatively, D is TRBD1 (5 bases). CDR3 length equals 14 residues. Deletions cut 11 bases from V and 0 bases from J, with 15 bases between. Per germline, CDR1 SGHVS and CDR2 FNYEAQ. The CDR3 protein is CASQRGVSTDTQYF. As DNA, the CDR3 is TGTGCCTCTCAAAGGGGCGTCAGCACAGATACGCAGTATTTT.

The rearrangement uses TRBV7-2 and TRBJ1-3, with D tentatively TRBD1 (6 bases). Trimming removed 7 bases from V and 0 bases from J, with 13 bases in between. Germline V CDR1 and CDR2: SGHTA, FQGNSA. The CDR3 extends over 15 amino acids. The CDR3 loop is CASTARGRSGNTIYF. The CDR3 DNA is TGTGCCAGCACCGCCAGGGGTCGCTCTGGAAACACCATATATTTT. Supplemented by reference TRBV7-2 and TRBJ1-3, the full variable domain reads GAGVSQSPSNKVTEKGKDVELRCDPISGHTALYWYRQSLGQGLEFLIYFQGNSAPDKSGLPSDRFSAERTGGSVSTLTIQRTQQEDSAVYLCASTARGRSGNTIYFGEGSWLTVV.

This sequence joins TRBV28 and TRBJ2-3, with 10 bases fitting TRBD2. With V trimmed by 7 bases and J by 3 bases, 10 bases remained unmatched. The germline CDR1 and CDR2 sequences are MDHEN and SYDVKM. The CDR3 covers 16 residues. The CDR3 DNA follows: TGTGCCAGCACAACGGCTTCGGGACTAGCGACAGATACGCAGTATTTT. Translated, it gives CASTTASGLATDTQYF.

This clone was observed a single time. The rearrangement uses TRBV7-8 and TRBJ1-1; 8 bases map to TRBD1. The germline gives CDR1 SGHVS, CDR2 FQNEAQ. The CDR3 extends over 14 amino acids. Germline trimming cut 5 bases from V and 2 bases from J; bases unmatched to any gene: 4. The CDR3 DNA is TGTGCCAGCAGCCCGGGACAGGCTAACACTGAAGCTTTCTTT. This gives the protein CASSPGQANTEAFF. The whole variable domain, filled in from reference TRBV7-8 and TRBJ1-1, reads GAGVSQSPRYKVAKRGQDVALRCDPISGHVSLFWYQQALGQGPEFLTYFQNEAQLDKSGLPSDRFFAERPEGSVSTLKIQRTQQEDSAVYLCASSPGQANTEAFFGQGTRLTVV.

The chain has TRBV2 and TRBJ2-7, with 7 bases matching TRBD2. This CDR3 has 13 residues. The junction had 5 bases not matched to a gene; V was cut back by 6 bases and J by 3 bases. Germline V gives CDR1 SNHLY, CDR2 FYNNEI. CDR3 sequence (DNA): TGTGCCAGCAGAAGCGGGAATAACTACGAGCAGTACTTC. As protein: CASRSGNNYEQYF.

The chain joins TRBV7-9 to TRBJ1-6; tentative D call: TRBD1 (5 bases). Per the germline V gene, CDR1 is SEHNR and CDR2 is FQNEAQ (reference sequence). The CDR3 consists of 15 residues. Trimming removed 5 bases from V and 9 bases from J, with 17 bases in between. The CDR3 sequence is CASSAGTWDPSPLHF. The CDR3 DNA sequence: TGTGCCAGCAGCGCCGGGACTTGGGACCCTTCACCCCTCCACTTT.

This chain joins TRBV19 and TRBJ2-3, with 8 bases matching TRBD1. V lost 2 bases and J lost 1; bases outside the gene matches: 2. Germline CDR1 and CDR2: LNHDA and SQIVND (reference sequence). The CDR3 covers 15 residues. The CDR3 reads CASSILTGGTDTQYF. The CDR3 DNA reads as TGTGCCAGTAGTATACTGACAGGGGGCACAGATACGCAGTATTTT. The full variable domain, its missing parts supplied by reference TRBV19 and TRBJ2-3, is DGGITQSPKYLFRKEGQNVTLSCEQNLNHDAMYWYRQDPGQGLRLIYYSQIVNDFQKGDIAEGYSVSREKKESFPLTVTSAQKNPTAFYLCASSILTGGTDTQYFGPGTRLTVL.

This chain joins TRBV5-1 and TRBJ1-2; TRBD1 matches at 7 bases. The CDR3 has 15 amino acids. Unmatched junction bases numbered 6, after V lost 0 bases and J lost 4 bases. CDR1 is SGHRS and CDR2 is YFSETQ in the germline V gene. CDR3 protein: CASSLGDRDVYGYTF. The CDR3 DNA reads TGCGCCAGCAGCTTGGGGGACAGAGATGTCTATGGCTACACCTTC.

V gene TRBV19 combines with J gene TRBJ2-7; 7 bases match TRBD1. The V and J ends lost 3 bases and 1 base, in that order; junction bases with no gene match: 6. This CDR3 contains 15 residues. Germline loops: CDR1 LNHDA, CDR2 SQIVND (reference sequence). CDR3 sequence reads: CASSMGLGQSYEQYF. CDR3 nucleotides: TGTGCCAGTAGTATGGGATTGGGACAGTCCTACGAGCAGTACTTC.